This T cell receptor beta chain derives from a study of CD8 T cells in Susac syndrome. It was with random hexamers that 0.5 to 1 ug RNA was reverse transcribed. TCRdb fed the immunoSEQ multiplex PCR reads into MiXCR, producing one record per CDR3 protein. The sample carries roughly 150,000 distinct CDR3 sequences, roughly nine tenths recorded once. The CDR3 has 14 amino acids. Between the trimmed V and J ends, which lost 0 bases and 1 base, there was a span of 7 bases. CDR1 SGHNT and CDR2 YYREEE come from the germline V gene (reference sequence). It was negative isolation that provided the CD8+ and CD4+ T cells, whereas TEMRA cells were enriched by FACS.

The receptor was derived from a human donor in good health. The chain links TRBV5-4 to TRBJ1-1, with D possibly being TRBD1 (5 bases). Sequenced material: CD4+ T cells from PBMCs. CDR3 sequence reads: CASSLGGWNTEAFF. In DNA, the CDR3 is TGTGCCAGCAGCTTGGGGGGGTGGAACACTGAAGCTTTCTTT.